This is a list of T cell receptor beta chains from one sample in a study of Graves' ophthalmopathy and Graves' hyperthyroidism. TCRdb re-called the multiplex PCR reads with MiXCR, one entry per CDR3 protein. Of 1 million to 1.3 million distinct CDR3 sequences in the sample, about 38% were seen once. The sample comprised peripheral blood or thyroid tissue (not recorded which). Source of these receptors: an adult man with Graves' hyperthyroidism. Both conserved end residues are part of each CDR3. D genes are given only for firm matches. Some rows mark clone size as missing; the rest say once, few, many or name a class of expanded clone.

d_call	v_call	j_call	clone_size	cdr3_aa	cdr3_nt
TRBD2	TRBV7-9	TRBJ2-7	many	CASSIGTSGRYEQYF	TGTGCCAGCAGCATCGGGACTAGCGGGAGATACGAGCAGTACTTC
TRBD1	TRBV6-5	TRBJ2-7	few	CASRQEGQGPNEQYF	TGTGCCAGCAGGCAGGAGGGACAGGGTCCCAACGAGCAGTACTTC
-	TRBV2	TRBJ1-4	-	CASSRDSRDKLFF	TGTGCCAGCAGTCGCGACAGCAGGGATAAACTGTTTTTT
TRBD1	TRBV30	TRBJ1-2	-	CAWSGQGGYGYTF	TGTGCCTGGAGCGGGCAGGGGGGCTATGGCTACACCTTC
-	TRBV9	TRBJ1-5	-	CACSALTGNQPQHF	TGTGCCTGCAGCGCCTTGACAGGAAATCAGCCCCAGCATTTT
-	TRBV7-3	TRBJ1-1	many	CASSGLLGTTSGTEAFF	TGTGCCAGCAGCGGTCTGTTGGGGACCACCTCGGGCACTGAAGCTTTCTTT
-	TRBV5-1	TRBJ1-3	-	CDSSLGGLSGNTIYF	TGCGACAGCAGCTTGGGTGGACTTTCTGGAAACACCATATATTTT
-	TRBV10-3	TRBJ2-7	-	CAISRVGASYEQYF	TGTGCCATCAGTAGAGTAGGGGCCTCCTACGAGCAGTACTTC
-	TRBV19	TRBJ1-2	many	CASSIHSGGYTF	TGTGCCAGTAGTATTCACAGTGGTGGCTACACCTTC
-	TRBV29-1	TRBJ2-7	-	CSVQDDGPYEQYF	TGCAGCGTTCAAGACGACGGGCCCTACGAGCAGTACTTC
-	TRBV7-9	TRBJ2-5	many	CASSLAGRKETQYF	TGTGCCAGCAGCTTAGCCGGGCGTAAAGAGACCCAGTACTTC
TRBD1	TRBV7-9	TRBJ1-6	-	CASRSGTGYESPLHF	TGTGCCAGCAGGTCGGGGACAGGGTACGAATCACCCCTCCACTTT
-	TRBV7-2	TRBJ1-2	many	CASSSSTGSYGYTF	TGTGCCAGCAGCTCAAGCACAGGGAGCTATGGCTACACCTTC
TRBD2	TRBV29-1	TRBJ2-7	-	CSVISGGAGEQYF	TGCAGCGTTATAAGCGGGGGCGCGGGGGAGCAGTACTTC